This entry describes one T cell receptor (beta chain). No antigen is known for it. Extracted RNA was reverse transcribed, and the resulting cDNA served as sequencing template. Some clones are missing from TCRdb's copy, which holds only in-frame ones; the method was immunoSEQ multiplex PCR. The data hold some 210,000 clones, with about 60% observed a single time. The germline V gene has CDR1 ENHRY and CDR2 SYGVKD. V was shortened by 4 bases and J by 3 bases, with 13 bases between the two germline ends. The CDR3 is 14 residues long. This specimen comes from a study of CD8+ T cells in alopecia areata. Across the whole study: The study gave treated patients oral tofacitinib at 5 to 10 mg twice daily. Once tofacitinib had been taken for 6 to 18 months, 6 months off drug followed. Study conclusions and caveats: Normal scalp had lower clonality than lesional scalp, with alopecia totalis/universalis lesions showing this most strongly.

PBMCs yielded sorted CD4+ and CD8+ T cells. The sample in question was CD4+ T cells sorted from blood, obtained at week 0. This TCR was sampled from a human donor with alopecia areata. This rearrangement joins TRBV10-3 to TRBJ2-7; TRBD1 might be the D (6 bases). The CDR3 DNA reads as TGTGCCATCAGTGGGGCCAGGGGCAGCTACGAGCAGTACTTC. This gives the protein CAISGARGSYEQYF.